This is a list of T cell receptor beta chains from one sample in a study of Graves' ophthalmopathy and Graves' hyperthyroidism. Via MiXCR, TCRdb re-called the multiplex PCR reads, giving one row per CDR3 protein. The sample has about 400,000 distinct CDR3 sequences, approximately 20% seen once; the top ten hold roughly 1.4%. Sequenced input: peripheral blood. The receptors come from a woman younger than 30 with Graves' ophthalmopathy. Both conserved end residues are part of each CDR3. The order of the fields is CDR3 protein, D gene, V gene, J gene. A D gene is named only where the DNA matches it firmly.

CDR3 protein: CASSSTFTQPQHF
D gene: NA
V gene: TRBV6-2/TRBV6-3
J gene: TRBJ1-5

CDR3 protein: CASSSGGRGRRDGGYTF
D gene: TRBD1
V gene: TRBV27
J gene: TRBJ1-2

CDR3 protein: CSARATGNQPQHF
D gene: NA
V gene: TRBV20-1
J gene: TRBJ1-5

CDR3 protein: CASSPTQTGIAKNIQYF
D gene: TRBD1
V gene: TRBV6-2/TRBV6-3
J gene: TRBJ2-4

CDR3 protein: CASSSSRTGTQGYTF
D gene: TRBD1
V gene: TRBV7-9
J gene: TRBJ1-2

CDR3 protein: CASSPRGRGSGTEAFF
D gene: NA
V gene: TRBV19
J gene: TRBJ1-1

CDR3 protein: CASSSLLVSPLHF
D gene: NA
V gene: TRBV2
J gene: TRBJ1-6

CDR3 protein: CASSPGWGELFF
D gene: NA
V gene: TRBV12-3/TRBV12-4
J gene: TRBJ2-2

CDR3 protein: CASSFRGSSQETQYF
D gene: NA
V gene: TRBV12-3/TRBV12-4
J gene: TRBJ2-5

CDR3 protein: CSVERSDYGYTF
D gene: NA
V gene: TRBV29-1
J gene: TRBJ1-2

CDR3 protein: CASSPKGTGQPQHF
D gene: NA
V gene: TRBV18
J gene: TRBJ1-5

CDR3 protein: CASSLGPINSPLHF
D gene: NA
V gene: TRBV27
J gene: TRBJ1-6

CDR3 protein: CATSATGGVGQPQHF
D gene: TRBD1
V gene: TRBV24-1
J gene: TRBJ1-5

CDR3 protein: CSASSRVAGNTIYF
D gene: NA
V gene: TRBV20-1
J gene: TRBJ1-3

CDR3 protein: CASSLALGAGSIAYSPLHF
D gene: NA
V gene: TRBV7-2
J gene: TRBJ1-6

CDR3 protein: CASFPGSRKLPGELFF
D gene: NA
V gene: TRBV18
J gene: TRBJ2-2

CDR3 protein: CASSPSSPDRGGKNTEAFF
D gene: TRBD1
V gene: TRBV7-3
J gene: TRBJ1-1

CDR3 protein: CASRAKAGQETQYF
D gene: NA
V gene: TRBV7-2
J gene: TRBJ2-5

CDR3 protein: CASSPRGNYGYTF
D gene: NA
V gene: TRBV27
J gene: TRBJ1-2

CDR3 protein: CASSTAGGSNTEAFF
D gene: TRBD1
V gene: TRBV6-1
J gene: TRBJ1-1

CDR3 protein: CASSQERGHSGYTF
D gene: NA
V gene: TRBV3-1
J gene: TRBJ1-2

CDR3 protein: CASSSPRLAGGTQAQYF
D gene: TRBD2
V gene: TRBV5-1
J gene: TRBJ2-5

CDR3 protein: CASSPPGHGLSGANVLTF
D gene: NA
V gene: TRBV3-1
J gene: TRBJ2-6

CDR3 protein: CASSQVESSYEQYF
D gene: NA
V gene: TRBV4-1
J gene: TRBJ2-7

CDR3 protein: CASSSGQGASPLHF
D gene: TRBD1
V gene: TRBV28
J gene: TRBJ1-6

CDR3 protein: CASSPPVGVGYTF
D gene: NA
V gene: TRBV6-1
J gene: TRBJ1-2

CDR3 protein: CAWSAGTLKEETQYF
D gene: NA
V gene: TRBV30
J gene: TRBJ2-5

CDR3 protein: CASSNNGPYEQYF
D gene: NA
V gene: TRBV28
J gene: TRBJ2-7

CDR3 protein: CSASPDGAGPYGYTF
D gene: NA
V gene: TRBV20-1
J gene: TRBJ1-2

CDR3 protein: CASRVTGELFF
D gene: NA
V gene: TRBV12-3/TRBV12-4
J gene: TRBJ2-2

CDR3 protein: CSATPQQHSGANVLTF
D gene: NA
V gene: TRBV20-1
J gene: TRBJ2-6

CDR3 protein: CASSYSRVAGTTNTGELFF
D gene: TRBD2
V gene: TRBV6-2/TRBV6-3
J gene: TRBJ2-2

CDR3 protein: CASSFRSGYGYTF
D gene: NA
V gene: TRBV28
J gene: TRBJ1-2

CDR3 protein: CSARDLWSGGGGLTEAFF
D gene: NA
V gene: TRBV20-1
J gene: TRBJ1-1

CDR3 protein: CASSLQGAQAFF
D gene: NA
V gene: TRBV12-3/TRBV12-4
J gene: TRBJ1-1

CDR3 protein: CASSLSTAGNQPQHF
D gene: NA
V gene: TRBV27
J gene: TRBJ1-5

CDR3 protein: CASSKRQDSYEQYF
D gene: NA
V gene: TRBV19
J gene: TRBJ2-7

CDR3 protein: CASSLALAGLQETQYF
D gene: TRBD2
V gene: TRBV7-2
J gene: TRBJ2-5

CDR3 protein: CASSLYNRVHETQYF
D gene: NA
V gene: TRBV12-3/TRBV12-4
J gene: TRBJ2-5

CDR3 protein: CASRNRGQGNSPLHF
D gene: TRBD1
V gene: TRBV6-1
J gene: TRBJ1-6

CDR3 protein: CASSLDTGSVYEQYF
D gene: NA
V gene: TRBV7-9
J gene: TRBJ2-7

CDR3 protein: CASSSGTGELFF
D gene: NA
V gene: TRBV12-3/TRBV12-4
J gene: TRBJ2-2

CDR3 protein: CASSPTRGQGLSYGYTF
D gene: NA
V gene: TRBV11-2
J gene: TRBJ1-2

CDR3 protein: CASSPQPQHF
D gene: NA
V gene: TRBV6-7
J gene: TRBJ1-5

CDR3 protein: CASSPSTGQGLTFF
D gene: TRBD1
V gene: TRBV6-1
J gene: TRBJ1-1

CDR3 protein: CASSLQGSTGELFF
D gene: NA
V gene: TRBV5-5
J gene: TRBJ2-2

CDR3 protein: CASSFNPGQTYEQYF
D gene: TRBD1
V gene: TRBV5-1
J gene: TRBJ2-7

CDR3 protein: CASSPTGQGGLEQYF
D gene: TRBD1
V gene: TRBV19
J gene: TRBJ2-7

CDR3 protein: CASSGAYEQYF
D gene: NA
V gene: TRBV10-2
J gene: TRBJ2-7